This entry is about one T cell receptor beta chain. These data belong to a study of blood T cell repertoires in COVID-19. Study background: Sources were T cells, B-cell-depleted T cells, or PBMCs; the material itself was cDNA or gDNA.

This CDR3 region has 16 residues. Germline assignment: CDR1 MDHEN and CDR2 SYDVKM. With 2 bases clipped from V and 7 bases from J, the junction kept 13 bases outside the gene matches. Repertoires were generated with immunoSEQ multiplex PCR, while TCRdb's copy carries only in-frame clones and drops some. The sample lists 150,000 to 200,000 clones, 75% to 85% occurring once. V and J are TRBV28 and TRBJ1-2; TRBD1 agrees at 7 bases. The sequenced material came from peripheral blood. The clonotype comes from a woman between 40 and 50 years old with COVID-19, enrolled during active disease. The CDR3, as DNA: TGTGCCAGCAGTTTAGTAGGGGGCGCAGGGGGTTTTGGCTACACCTTC. This encodes CASSLVGGAGGFGYTF.